The 16 T cell receptor beta chains listed next were all sequenced from one sample in a study of T-cell reconstitution after alpha-beta-depleted transplantation in children. During its preparation, the TCRbeta library received unique molecular identifiers. TCRdb fed the PCR reads into MiXCR, producing one record per CDR3 protein. The sample holds approximately 980,000 distinct CDR3 sequences, about 29% seen once. This sample comprised PBMCs, mostly from graft donor cells, obtained 360 days after TCRalphabeta/CD19-depleted stem cell transplant. The receptors come from a boy in the first two years of life who had a stem cell transplant for SCID, so the T cells may come from the graft donor.

This chain joins TRBV15 and TRBJ2-4; D is undetermined. The CDR3 spans 18 residues. V was shortened by 4 bases and J by 2 bases, with 21 bases between the two germline ends. Germline CDR1 LNHNV, CDR2 YYDKDF (reference sequence). In DNA form, the CDR3 reads TGTGCCACCAGCATCCCATCCAAGAACCTTGGGACCAAAAACATTCAGTACTTC. It is translated as CATSIPSKNLGTKNIQYF.

This chain uses TRBV29-1 with TRBJ2-1, with D possibly matching TRBD2 (7 bases). V dropped 4 bases and J dropped 0 bases, with 13 bases sitting between them. The CDR3 runs to 15 residues. Germline lookup yields CDR1 SQVTM and CDR2 ANQGSEA. The DNA for the CDR3 is TGCAGCGTTGGCGGGGGCTACAGCTCCTACAATGAGCAGTTCTTC. This sequence encodes CSVGGGYSSYNEQFF.

This clonotype was recorded a few times. The V and J genes are TRBV20-1 and TRBJ1-5; D is unclear. Germline V gene data show CDR1 as DFQATT and CDR2 as SNEGSKA (reference sequence). This CDR3 is 13 amino acids long. V shed 5 bases and J shed 3 bases, with 11 bases lying between them. Here the CDR3 DNA reads TGCAGTGCTCAGACGGCCGCCAATCAGCCCCAGCATTTT. This codes for CSAQTAANQPQHF.

The chain couples TRBV7-7 to TRBJ2-2, with D possibly matching TRBD2 (5 bases). The CDR3 loop spans 14 amino acids. Trimming cost V 5 bases and J 5 bases, with 12 bases left between them. The germline V gene encodes CDR1 SSHAT and CDR2 FNYEAQ (reference sequence). The CDR3 region has the DNA TGTGCCAGCAGCCCCGGACTTCGTACCGGGGAGCTGTTTTTT. This sequence encodes CASSPGLRTGELFF.

In nucleotides, the CDR3 is TGTGCCAGCACCGTGGAACGGTCCTGGTCACCCCTCCACTTT. Translated, it gives CASTVERSWSPLHF. This rearrangement joins TRBV2 to TRBJ1-6; D remains ambiguous. Trimming took off 7 bases at V and 10 bases at J, with 17 bases between the two ends. From germline, CDR1 is SNHLY and CDR2 FYNNEI. The CDR3 sequence is 14 residues long. Full variable domain (outside the CDR3, taken from reference TRBV2 and TRBJ1-6): EPEVTQTPSHQVTQMGQEVILRCVPISNHLYFYWYRQILGQKVEFLVSFYNNEISEKSEIFDDQFSVERPDGSNFTLKIRSTKLEDSAMYFCASTVERSWSPLHFGNGTRLTVT.

The genes are TRBV2 and TRBJ1-3; D unresolved. V lost 5 bases and J 0 bases, leaving 8 bases between the germline ends. Germline V lookup: CDR1 SNHLY, CDR2 FYNNEI. CDR3 size: 14 residues. The CDR3 nucleotides are TGTGCCAGCAGTCCAGAGGGCTCTGGAAACACCATATATTTT. Translating gives CASSPEGSGNTIYF. Full variable domain (outside the CDR3, taken from reference TRBV2 and TRBJ1-3): EPEVTQTPSHQVTQMGQEVILRCVPISNHLYFYWYRQILGQKVEFLVSFYNNEISEKSEIFDDQFSVERPDGSNFTLKIRSTKLEDSAMYFCASSPEGSGNTIYFGEGSWLTVV.

V and J are TRBV12-3 or TRBV12-4 and TRBJ2-1; D is possibly TRBD1 or TRBD2 (5 bases each). CDR3 length: 16 amino acids. The V and J ends lost 5 bases and 3 bases respectively, with 17 bases between them. The CDR3 region has the DNA TGTGCCAGCAGTCCCCACCGAGGGGAGATCTACAATGAGCAGTTCTTC. Amino acids: CASSPHRGEIYNEQFF.

The chain combines TRBV20-1 with TRBJ2-5; D perhaps matches TRBD1 (6 bases). The CDR3 sequence is 16 residues long. V shed 0 bases and J shed 5 bases, with 19 bases lying between them. Germline V gene data show CDR1 as DFQATT and CDR2 as SNEGSKA (reference sequence). The CDR3 protein is CSARDGGGSRGETQYF. CDR3 nucleotide sequence: TGCAGTGCTAGAGATGGGGGCGGGTCTAGGGGGGAGACCCAGTACTTC.

J is TRBJ2-7 and V is TRBV12-3 or TRBV12-4; 7 nucleotides line up with TRBD1. There are 13 residues in the CDR3. J gave up 5 bases and V 5 bases, and 6 bases lay outside the gene matches. CDR3 in DNA: TGTGCCAGCAGTCCGACAGGGCGGAACGAGCAGTACTTC. Translation gives CASSPTGRNEQYF.

This sequence joins TRBV4-1 and TRBJ1-5; 9 nucleotides match TRBD1. Trimming at V came to 0 bases and at J to 4 bases, leaving 4 bases not matched to a gene. The germline gives CDR1 MGHRA, CDR2 YSYEKL. The CDR3 is made up of 16 amino acids. The CDR3 here is CASSQEWGQGNQPQHF. CDR3 coding DNA: TGCGCCAGCAGCCAAGAATGGGGACAGGGTAATCAGCCCCAGCATTTT.

This clonotype has a single count. V is TRBV24-1 and J is TRBJ2-1; 9 nucleotides match TRBD1. CDR1 KGHDR and CDR2 SFDVKD come from the germline V gene. The CDR3 loop spans 15 amino acids. The ends lost 6 bases at V and 8 bases at J; junction bases unmatched: 10. CDR3 loop: CATSPRDRVRHEQFF. In DNA, the CDR3 is TGTGCCACCAGTCCCCGGGACAGGGTTAGACATGAGCAGTTCTTC.

This clonotype was detected a few times. The chain carries TRBV4-2 and TRBJ2-4; 8 bases align to TRBD1. The junction had 15 bases not matched to a gene; V was cut back by 0 bases and J by 14 bases. CDR3 size: 16 residues. Germline CDR1 and CDR2: LGHNA and YNFKEQ. The CDR3 sequence: CASSQDAASQGALKYF. CDR3 coding DNA: TGTGCCAGCAGCCAAGATGCGGCGTCTCAGGGGGCTCTCAAGTACTTC.

This clonotype was detected only a few times. The chain employs TRBV5-1 and TRBJ1-1, with no clear D. Germline lookup yields CDR1 SGHRS and CDR2 YFSETQ. Trimming pared 4 bases from V and 8 bases from J, leaving 15 bases between. The CDR3 runs 13 residues. This CDR3 reads CASSRASVGEAFF. CDR3 nucleotides: TGCGCCAGCAGCCGCGCGTCGGTGGGGGAAGCTTTCTTT.

The CDR3 DNA reads TGTGCCAGCAGCTTGAACAGGGGCACCGGGGAGCTGTTTTTT. Amino acids: CASSLNRGTGELFF. V gene TRBV7-7 combines with J gene TRBJ2-2; 7 nucleotides align to TRBD1. The V segment lost 3 bases and the J segment 4 bases; nucleotides outside the gene matches: 2. The CDR3 length is 14 residues. Germline V gene lookup returns CDR1 SSHAT and CDR2 FNYEAQ (reference sequence).

This chain uses TRBV20-1 with TRBJ2-4; 7 nucleotides align to TRBD1. This CDR3 has 15 residues. Germline CDR1 DFQATT, CDR2 SNEGSKA (reference sequence). Unmatched junction bases numbered 5, after V lost 3 bases and J lost 0 bases. The CDR3 region has the DNA TGCAGTGCTAGCGGGGACAGCGGAGCCAAAAACATTCAGTACTTC. Protein: CSASGDSGAKNIQYF.

This clonotype was counted between two and nine times. The V and J genes are TRBV6-5 and TRBJ2-5, with 7 nucleotides matching TRBD2. Trimming removed 4 bases from V and 10 bases from J; junction bases left unmatched: 15. The germline V gene has CDR1 MNHEY and CDR2 SVGAGI. CDR3 length: 15 residues. CDR3 nucleotide sequence: TGTGCCAGCAGTTGGCGCCCCTCCGGGACTAAGTTCCAGTACTTC. Its translation: CASSWRPSGTKFQYF.